This T cell receptor (beta chain) was identified during a study of T-cell reconstitution after alpha-beta-depleted transplantation in children. This clonotype was picked up many times. This sample's TCRbeta library carried unique molecular identifier barcodes. Using its own MiXCR run on the PCR reads, TCRdb lists one record per CDR3 protein. The table lists 75,000 to 80,000 distinct CDR3 sequences, roughly 20% of them singletons, with about 51% in the top ten. Germline V gene sequence: CDR1 DFQATT, CDR2 SNEGSKA (reference sequence). The CDR3 has 13 residues. V was pared by 1 base and J by 6 bases, with 10 bases between.

The material was PBMCs, mostly from graft donor cells, obtained 360 days after TCRalphabeta/CD19-depleted stem cell transplant. The receptor comes from a male patient between 2 and 15 years old who had a stem cell transplant for acute lymphoblastic leukemia, so the T cells may come from the graft donor. The J gene is TRBJ1-5, the V gene TRBV20-1, with D perhaps TRBD1 (5 bases). The CDR3 here is CSARAEGAQPQHF. For the CDR3, the DNA is TGCAGTGCTAGAGCGGAAGGGGCTCAGCCCCAGCATTTT.